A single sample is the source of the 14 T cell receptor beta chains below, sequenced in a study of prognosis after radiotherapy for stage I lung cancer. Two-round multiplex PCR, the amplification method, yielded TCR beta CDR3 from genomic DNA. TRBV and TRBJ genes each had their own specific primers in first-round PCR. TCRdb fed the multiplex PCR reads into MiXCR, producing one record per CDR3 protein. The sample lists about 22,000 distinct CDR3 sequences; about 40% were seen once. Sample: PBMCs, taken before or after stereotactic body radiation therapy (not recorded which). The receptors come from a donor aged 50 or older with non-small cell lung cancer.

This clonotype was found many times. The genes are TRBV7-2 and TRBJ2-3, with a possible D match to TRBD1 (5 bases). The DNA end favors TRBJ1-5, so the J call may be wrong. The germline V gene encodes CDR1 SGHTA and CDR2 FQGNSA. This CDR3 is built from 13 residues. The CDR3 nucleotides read TGTGCCAGCAGCTTCCCGGGACTACCTACGCAGCATTTT. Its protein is CASSFPGLPTQHF.

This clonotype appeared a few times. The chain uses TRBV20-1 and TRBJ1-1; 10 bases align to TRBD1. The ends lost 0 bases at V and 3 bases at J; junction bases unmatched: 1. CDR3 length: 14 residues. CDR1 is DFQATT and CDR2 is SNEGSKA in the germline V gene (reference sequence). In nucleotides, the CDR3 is TGCAGTGCTAGAGATGGGACAGGGGACACTGAAGCTTTCTTT. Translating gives CSARDGTGDTEAFF.

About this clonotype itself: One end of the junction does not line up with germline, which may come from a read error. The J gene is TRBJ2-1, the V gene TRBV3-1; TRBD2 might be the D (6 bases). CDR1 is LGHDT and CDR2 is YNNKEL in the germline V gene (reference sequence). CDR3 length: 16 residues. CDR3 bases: TGTGTCAGCAGCCATGTTAGCGGAAGCTCCTACAACGAGCAGTTCTTC. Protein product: CVSSHVSGSSYNEQFF.

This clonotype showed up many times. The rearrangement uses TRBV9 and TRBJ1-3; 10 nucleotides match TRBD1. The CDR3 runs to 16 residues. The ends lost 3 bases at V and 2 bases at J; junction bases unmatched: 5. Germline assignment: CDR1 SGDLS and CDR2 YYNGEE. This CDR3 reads CASSGQGATAGNTIYF. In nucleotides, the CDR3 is TGTGCCAGCAGCGGACAGGGGGCGACCGCTGGAAACACCATATATTTT.

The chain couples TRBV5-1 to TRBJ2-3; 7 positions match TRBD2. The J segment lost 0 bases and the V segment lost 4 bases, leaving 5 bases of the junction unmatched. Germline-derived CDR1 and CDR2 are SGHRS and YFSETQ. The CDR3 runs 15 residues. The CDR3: CASSGSSGSTDTQYF. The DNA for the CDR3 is TGCGCCAGCAGCGGGTCTAGCGGTAGCACAGATACGCAGTATTTT.

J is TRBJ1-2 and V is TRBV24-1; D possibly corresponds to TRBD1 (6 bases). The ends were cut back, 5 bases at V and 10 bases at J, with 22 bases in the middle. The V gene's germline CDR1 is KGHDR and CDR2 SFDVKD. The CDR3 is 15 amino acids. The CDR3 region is CATSVGTSSTDVYTF. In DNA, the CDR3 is TGTGCCACCAGTGTGGGGACATCTTCGACGGATGTCTACACCTTC.

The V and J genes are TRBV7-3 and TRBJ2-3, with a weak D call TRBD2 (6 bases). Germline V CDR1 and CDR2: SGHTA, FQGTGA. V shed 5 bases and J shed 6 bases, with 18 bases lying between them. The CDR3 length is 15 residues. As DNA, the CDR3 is TGTGCCAGCAGCACAACTCCCGGACTACCGGATACGCAGTATTTT. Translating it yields CASSTTPGLPDTQYF.

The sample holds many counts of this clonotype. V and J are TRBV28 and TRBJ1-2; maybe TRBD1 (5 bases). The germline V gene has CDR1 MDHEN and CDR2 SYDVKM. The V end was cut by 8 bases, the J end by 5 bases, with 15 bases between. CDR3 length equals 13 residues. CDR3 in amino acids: CASSLVGEYGYTF. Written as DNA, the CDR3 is TGTGCCAGCTCCCTCGTGGGGGAATATGGCTACACCTTC.

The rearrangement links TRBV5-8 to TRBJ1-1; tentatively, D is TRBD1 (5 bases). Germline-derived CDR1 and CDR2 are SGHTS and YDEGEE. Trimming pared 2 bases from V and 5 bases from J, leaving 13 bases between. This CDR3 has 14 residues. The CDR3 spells CASSFRAGRTEAFF. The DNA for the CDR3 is TGTGCCAGCAGCTTCAGGGCAGGCCGAACTGAAGCTTTCTTT.

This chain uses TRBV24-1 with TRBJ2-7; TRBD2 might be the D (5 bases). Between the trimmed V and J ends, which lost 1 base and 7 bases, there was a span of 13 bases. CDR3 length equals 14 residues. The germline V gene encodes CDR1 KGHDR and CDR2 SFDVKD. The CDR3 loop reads CATSDFKTTEEQYF. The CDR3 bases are TGTGCCACCAGTGATTTCAAGACTACAGAAGAGCAGTACTTC.

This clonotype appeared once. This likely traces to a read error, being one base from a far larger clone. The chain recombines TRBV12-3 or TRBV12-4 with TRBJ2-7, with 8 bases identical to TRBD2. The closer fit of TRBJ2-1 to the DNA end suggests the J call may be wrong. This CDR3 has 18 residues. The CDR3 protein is CASTPGTIGRAWNNEQFF. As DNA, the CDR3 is TGTGCCAGCACCCCAGGGACTATCGGGAGGGCTTGGAACAATGAGCAGTTCTTC.

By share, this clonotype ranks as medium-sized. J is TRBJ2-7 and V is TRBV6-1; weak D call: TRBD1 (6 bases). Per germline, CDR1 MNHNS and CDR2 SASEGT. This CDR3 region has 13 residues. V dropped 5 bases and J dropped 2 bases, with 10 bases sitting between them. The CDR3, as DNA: TGTGCCAGCAGTCCCCGGACAGCCTACGAGCAGTACTTC. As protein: CASSPRTAYEQYF.

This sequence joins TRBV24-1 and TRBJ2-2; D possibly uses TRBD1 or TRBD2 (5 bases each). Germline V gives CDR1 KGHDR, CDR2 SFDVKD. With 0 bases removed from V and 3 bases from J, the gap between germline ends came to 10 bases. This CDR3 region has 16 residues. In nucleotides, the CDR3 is TGTGCCACCAGTGATTTGGGGACCCTCTACACCGGGGAGCTGTTTTTT. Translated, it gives CATSDLGTLYTGELFF.

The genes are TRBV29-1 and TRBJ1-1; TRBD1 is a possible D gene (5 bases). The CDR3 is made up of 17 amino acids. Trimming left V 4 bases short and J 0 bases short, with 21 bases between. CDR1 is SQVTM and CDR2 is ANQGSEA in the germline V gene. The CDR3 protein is CSVVSVVTGTVNTEAFF. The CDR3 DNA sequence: TGCAGCGTTGTGTCGGTGGTGACCGGGACCGTGAACACTGAAGCTTTCTTT.